This entry describes one T cell receptor (beta chain). Its antigen is currently unknown. The data stem from a study of T cell repertoires in aging, cancer and after chemotherapy. Study context: Pre- and post-chemotherapy samples were paired from glioblastoma patients treated with temozolomide-based therapy.

TRB rearrangements spanning V, D and J were amplified using mixed TRB-A/B primers. MiXCR was run by TCRdb on the multiplex PCR reads, yielding one entry per CDR3 protein. The sample shows approximately 2,100 distinct CDR3 sequences, under 35% of them seen only once. Study outcomes and limitations: These repertoire data do not allow conclusions about immunological memory after chemotherapy. In cancer patients, declining TCR diversity with age involved lost richness and lost evenness.

Peripheral blood genomic DNA, not sorted cells or RNA, was the template. This CDR3 is built from 15 residues. V trimming: 4 bases; J trimming: 10 bases; junction bases outside the gene matches: 13. Germline V gene sequence: CDR1 DFQATT, CDR2 SNEGSKA (reference sequence). The TCR originated in a human donor with a solid tumor. V usage is TRBV20-1 and J usage is TRBJ1-6; TRBD1 matches 7 bases. The sequenced material came from blood. CDR3 protein: CSAKIPGQLDSPLHF. For the CDR3, the DNA is TGCAGTGCTAAGATCCCGGGACAGCTAGACTCACCCCTCCACTTT.